Each of the 7 T cell receptor beta chains below was sequenced from the same sample in a study of T-cell reconstitution after alpha-beta-depleted transplantation in children. The TCRbeta library incorporated unique molecular identifiers. One entry per CDR3 protein results from TCRdb running MiXCR on the PCR reads. The profile covers hundreds of thousands of distinct CDR3 sequences, with around 12% appearing a single time and over 2% taken by the ten largest. The sample here was PBMCs from the stem cell graft donor, taken from the stem cell graft. The receptors originated from a human donor who donated a stem cell graft to a child with acute lymphoblastic leukemia.

This clonotype came up many times. V usage is TRBV7-2 and J usage is TRBJ1-6; maybe TRBD1 (5 bases). The CDR3 contains 13 residues. V dropped 5 bases and J dropped 14 bases, with 16 bases sitting between them. The germline V gene has CDR1 SGHTA and CDR2 FQGNSA. The CDR3 coding sequence is TGTGCCAGCAGCGAGGGACCCGCATACACCCTCCACTTT. Translation: CASSEGPAYTLHF.

There are a few counts of this clonotype. V and J are TRBV7-2 and TRBJ1-5, with 11 bases identical to TRBD1. The CDR3 contains 17 residues. CDR1 and CDR2 (germline): SGHTA, FQGNSA. V shed 5 bases, J shed 1 base, and the junction held 7 bases outside the gene matches. CDR3 sequence (DNA): TGTGCCAGCAGCCCAGGGACAGGGGGGACGAGCAATCAGCCCCAGCATTTT. Translated, it gives CASSPGTGGTSNQPQHF. The full variable domain, rest sourced from reference TRBV7-2 and TRBJ1-5, is GAGVSQSPSNKVTEKGKDVELRCDPISGHTALYWYRQSLGQGLEFLIYFQGNSAPDKSGLPSDRFSAERTGGSVSTLTIQRTQQEDSAVYLCASSPGTGGTSNQPQHFGDGTRLSIL.

In regard to this clonotype: This may stem from a read error, because a much larger clone lies one nucleotide away. This sequence joins TRBV6-2 or TRBV6-3 and TRBJ2-5; 12 nucleotides align to TRBD2. The germline V gene has CDR1 MNHEY and CDR2 SVGEGT. This CDR3 contains 14 residues. The V segment lost 10 bases and the J segment 5 bases; nucleotides outside the gene matches: 8. CDR3 protein: CATRLAGGLETQYF. CDR3 coding DNA: TGTGCCACCAGGCTAGCGGGGGGGCTGGAGACCCAGTACTTC.

This clonotype was counted between two and nine times. J is TRBJ2-1 and V is TRBV6-2 or TRBV6-3, with 8 bases fitting TRBD1. J gave up 0 bases and V 0 bases, and 16 bases lay outside the gene matches. The CDR3 extends over 21 amino acids. The germline V gene encodes CDR1 MNHEY and CDR2 SVGEGT. CDR3 loop: CASSYSLLGQGKKGSYNEQFF. As DNA, the CDR3 is TGTGCCAGCAGTTACTCGCTCCTCGGACAGGGTAAAAAGGGCTCCTACAATGAGCAGTTCTTC.

This clonotype has a count of ten or more. This chain uses TRBV27 with TRBJ1-2; D gene uncertain. CDR3 length equals 15 residues. The V gene lost 4 bases and the J gene lost 6 bases, with 18 bases spanning the gap. CDR1 and CDR2 (germline): MNHEY, SMNVEV (reference sequence). CDR3: CASSSANMGLHGYTF. The CDR3 DNA sequence: TGTGCCAGCAGTTCGGCGAATATGGGCTTACATGGCTACACCTTC.

This clonotype occurred many times. This rearrangement joins TRBV7-3 to TRBJ2-2; the D gene could be TRBD1 or TRBD2 (6 bases each). In germline, CDR1 is SGHTA, CDR2 FQGTGA. The germline V and J ends were trimmed by 4 bases and 0 bases, with 21 bases remaining between them. This CDR3 is built from 19 residues. The CDR3 reads CASSSSGANLKTNTGELFF. CDR3 sequence (DNA): TGTGCCAGCAGCTCTTCGGGGGCGAACCTGAAGACGAACACCGGGGAGCTGTTTTTT.

This clonotype was detected a few times. V and J are TRBV5-4 and TRBJ2-3; 14 bases align to TRBD2. The CDR3 is made up of 17 amino acids. Trimming at V came to 3 bases and at J to 6 bases, leaving 9 bases not matched to a gene. Looked up from germline, CDR1 is SGHNT and CDR2 is YYREEE (reference sequence). Here the CDR3 reads CASSSGTSGSITDTQYF. In nucleotides, the CDR3 is TGTGCCAGCAGCTCCGGGACTAGCGGGAGTATCACCGATACGCAGTATTTT.